These 4 T cell receptor beta chains originate from one sample sequenced in a study of T cell responses to AZD1222 COVID-19 vaccine. The table came from immunoSEQ multiplex PCR; TCRdb's copy has only in-frame clones and leaves some out. The table includes about 150,000 clones, under 95% detected once. The specimen was peripheral blood, collected on day 0 of AZD1222 vaccination. These receptors were taken from an adult in good health.

V usage is TRBV18 and J usage is TRBJ1-2; unclear D gene. This CDR3 region has 14 residues. The V gene lost 5 bases and the J gene lost 2 bases, with 12 bases spanning the gap. Germline CDR1 is KGHSH and CDR2 is LQKENI. The CDR3 nucleotides read TGTGCCAGCTCATCATCGGGGAGAAACTATGGCTACACCTTC. It yields the protein CASSSSGRNYGYTF.

The chain uses TRBV6-2 or TRBV6-3 and TRBJ2-3; D is uncertain. CDR1 and CDR2 (germline): MNHEY, SVGEGT. This CDR3 spans 12 amino acids. Trimming stripped 0 bases from V and 4 bases from J, with 2 bases between. The chain's CDR3 is CASSYSPDTQYF. Written as DNA, the CDR3 is TGTGCCAGCAGTTACTCCCCAGATACGCAGTATTTT.

V is TRBV10-3 and J is TRBJ2-7, with TRBD1 as a possible D gene (5 bases). Trimming removed 1 base from V and 6 bases from J, with 13 bases in between. The germline CDR1 and CDR2 sequences are ENHRY and SYGVKD. The CDR3 loop spans 14 amino acids. The CDR3 DNA reads as TGTGCCATCAGTGAGTTGACAGTTTTAGGCGAGCAGTACTTC. As protein: CAISELTVLGEQYF.

The CDR3 DNA reads as TGCGCCAGCAGTCCCAGCTGGGGAACCTACGAGCAGTACTTC. Translated: CASSPSWGTYEQYF. The chain carries TRBV5-1 and TRBJ2-7; D gene unclear. Germline CDR1 reads SGHRS; CDR2 reads YFSETQ. The CDR3 loop spans 14 amino acids. Trimming stripped 5 bases from V and 2 bases from J, with 14 bases between.